This is a list of T cell receptor beta chains from one sample in a study of CD8 T cells in Susac syndrome. TCRdb re-analysed the immunoSEQ multiplex PCR reads in MiXCR, keeping a single row per CDR3 protein. Among over 130,000 distinct CDR3 sequences listed, over 90% were seen once. The sequencing input was CD4+ T cells from PBMCs. Source of these receptors: a human donor with Susac syndrome. Both conserved end residues are part of each CDR3. The order of the fields is V gene, J gene, D gene, clone size, CDR3 protein, CDR3 DNA. The D gene is left open where the match is weak. Not all rows give a size; the values are once, few, many and, for expanded clones, a class.

v_gene: TRBV5-1; j_gene: TRBJ1-5; d_gene: -; abundance: -; CDR3aa: CASSLAGGGGQPQHF; CDR3nt: TGCGCCAGCAGCTTGGCCGGCGGGGGCGGACAGCCCCAGCATTTT
v_gene: TRBV29-1; j_gene: TRBJ1-3; d_gene: -; abundance: -; CDR3aa: CSASGRAGNTIYF; CDR3nt: TGCAGCGCTTCGGGGCGAGCTGGAAACACCATATATTTT
v_gene: TRBV14; j_gene: TRBJ2-3; d_gene: -; abundance: few; CDR3aa: CASSHGEGNTQYF; CDR3nt: TGTGCCAGCAGCCACGGGGAAGGGAATACGCAGTATTTT
v_gene: TRBV20-1; j_gene: TRBJ2-6; d_gene: -; abundance: -; CDR3aa: CSAREAGFSASGANVLTF; CDR3nt: TGCAGTGCTAGAGAAGCAGGGTTCAGCGCCTCTGGGGCCAACGTCCTGACTTTC
v_gene: TRBV29-1; j_gene: TRBJ1-1; d_gene: -; abundance: -; CDR3aa: CSVQGIEAFF; CDR3nt: TGCAGCGTCCAGGGCATAGAAGCTTTCTTT
v_gene: TRBV5-6; j_gene: TRBJ1-1; d_gene: -; abundance: -; CDR3aa: CASSLFAQVNTEAFF; CDR3nt: TGTGCCAGCAGCTTGTTTGCCCAGGTGAACACTGAAGCTTTCTTT
v_gene: TRBV21-1; j_gene: TRBJ2-6; d_gene: -; abundance: -; CDR3aa: CASSKAGGLNSGANVLTF; CDR3nt: TGTGCCAGCAGCAAAGCGGGAGGACTGAACTCTGGGGCCAACGTCCTGACTTTC
v_gene: TRBV4-1; j_gene: TRBJ2-7; d_gene: -; abundance: -; CDR3aa: CASSQETDKTYEQYF; CDR3nt: TGCGCCAGCAGCCAAGAAACCGATAAAACCTACGAGCAGTACTTC
v_gene: TRBV12-3/TRBV12-4; j_gene: TRBJ2-2; d_gene: -; abundance: once; CDR3aa: CASRSTNTGELFF; CDR3nt: TGTGCCAGCCGATCTACGAACACCGGGGAGCTGTTTTTT
v_gene: TRBV15; j_gene: TRBJ1-1; d_gene: -; abundance: -; CDR3aa: CATSRDQNTEAFF; CDR3nt: TGTGCCACCAGCAGAGATCAGAACACTGAAGCTTTCTTT
v_gene: TRBV5-1; j_gene: TRBJ2-7; d_gene: TRBD1; abundance: -; CDR3aa: CASSVTGDLRGQYF; CDR3nt: TGCGCCAGCAGCGTTACAGGGGACCTACGAGGGCAGTACTTC
v_gene: TRBV6-4; j_gene: TRBJ2-1; d_gene: TRBD1; abundance: -; CDR3aa: CASSEKGTVSYNEQFF; CDR3nt: TGTGCCAGCAGTGAGAAAGGGACAGTTTCCTACAATGAGCAGTTCTTC
v_gene: TRBV7-9; j_gene: TRBJ1-5; d_gene: -; abundance: few; CDR3aa: CASSLATGSNQPQHF; CDR3nt: TGTGCCAGCAGCTTAGCGACGGGCAGCAATCAGCCCCAGCATTTT
v_gene: TRBV20-1; j_gene: TRBJ1-2; d_gene: -; abundance: -; CDR3aa: CSARARRGNYGYTF; CDR3nt: TGCAGTGCTAGAGCCCGAAGGGGAAACTATGGCTACACCTTC
v_gene: TRBV24-1; j_gene: TRBJ2-3; d_gene: -; abundance: -; CDR3aa: CATSAGTDTQYF; CDR3nt: TGTGCCACCAGCGCTGGAACTGATACGCAGTATTTT
v_gene: TRBV20-1; j_gene: TRBJ2-5; d_gene: -; abundance: -; CDR3aa: CSAPWRGPQYF; CDR3nt: TGCAGTGCTCCCTGGCGGGGGCCCCAGTACTTC
v_gene: TRBV21-1; j_gene: TRBJ2-7; d_gene: -; abundance: -; CDR3aa: CASSQNLAGVHYEQYF; CDR3nt: TGTGCCAGCAGCCAAAACTTAGCGGGGGTTCACTACGAGCAGTACTTC
v_gene: TRBV10-3; j_gene: TRBJ2-7; d_gene: -; abundance: -; CDR3aa: CATRDTLMFEQYF; CDR3nt: TGTGCCACCCGGGACACCTTAATGTTCGAGCAGTACTTC
v_gene: TRBV30; j_gene: TRBJ1-5; d_gene: TRBD1; abundance: -; CDR3aa: CAWSRTGSNQPQHF; CDR3nt: TGTGCCTGGAGTAGGACAGGGAGCAATCAGCCCCAGCATTTT
v_gene: TRBV4-1; j_gene: TRBJ2-5; d_gene: -; abundance: -; CDR3aa: CASSPLGSGETQYF; CDR3nt: TGCGCCAGCAGCCCCCTGGGGTCAGGGGAGACCCAGTACTTC
v_gene: TRBV2; j_gene: TRBJ2-2; d_gene: TRBD2; abundance: -; CDR3aa: CASSVSQTSGRAGSGELFF; CDR3nt: TGTGCCAGCAGTGTTTCTCAAACTAGCGGGAGGGCCGGTTCCGGGGAGCTGTTTTTT
v_gene: TRBV18; j_gene: TRBJ2-6; d_gene: -; abundance: -; CDR3aa: CASSPPDGISGANVLTF; CDR3nt: TGTGCCAGCTCACCACCGGATGGGATCTCTGGGGCCAACGTCCTGACTTTC
v_gene: TRBV2; j_gene: TRBJ2-6; d_gene: -; abundance: -; CDR3aa: CAIGGAHPTGANVLTF; CDR3nt: TGTGCCATTGGGGGGGCCCACCCCACAGGGGCCAACGTCCTGACTTTC
v_gene: TRBV7-2; j_gene: TRBJ2-7; d_gene: TRBD2; abundance: -; CDR3aa: CASSLEASSGFSEQYF; CDR3nt: TGTGCCAGCAGCTTAGAGGCGTCTAGCGGGTTCTCCGAGCAGTACTTC
v_gene: TRBV3-1; j_gene: TRBJ1-1; d_gene: -; abundance: -; CDR3aa: CASSLRDTNTEAFF; CDR3nt: TGTGCCAGCAGCCTCCGGGACACGAACACTGAAGCTTTCTTT
v_gene: TRBV18; j_gene: TRBJ2-7; d_gene: TRBD2; abundance: -; CDR3aa: CASSSRLADEQYF; CDR3nt: TGTGCCAGCTCATCCCGACTAGCGGACGAGCAGTACTTC
v_gene: TRBV30; j_gene: TRBJ1-1; d_gene: -; abundance: -; CDR3aa: CAWTQDFATEAFF; CDR3nt: TGTGCCTGGACCCAGGATTTTGCCACTGAAGCTTTCTTT
v_gene: TRBV7-6; j_gene: TRBJ2-3; d_gene: -; abundance: -; CDR3aa: CASSSGKDPGRRTDTQYF; CDR3nt: TGTGCCAGCAGCTCCGGCAAAGACCCGGGCCGGCGCACAGATACGCAGTATTTT
v_gene: TRBV20-1; j_gene: TRBJ2-7; d_gene: TRBD2; abundance: -; CDR3aa: CSARLAGRDEQYF; CDR3nt: TGCAGTGCTAGGCTTGCAGGGAGGGACGAGCAGTACTTC
v_gene: TRBV20-1; j_gene: TRBJ2-5; d_gene: TRBD2; abundance: -; CDR3aa: CSAHGTSGETQYF; CDR3nt: TGCAGTGCGCACGGGACTAGCGGAGAGACCCAGTACTTC
v_gene: TRBV20-1; j_gene: TRBJ2-5; d_gene: -; abundance: -; CDR3aa: CSAKRHETQYF; CDR3nt: TGCAGTGCTAAACGCCATGAGACCCAGTACTTC
v_gene: TRBV20-1; j_gene: TRBJ2-3; d_gene: -; abundance: -; CDR3aa: CSANTDTQYF; CDR3nt: TGCAGTGCTAACACAGATACGCAGTATTTT
v_gene: TRBV12-3/TRBV12-4; j_gene: TRBJ2-5; d_gene: TRBD2; abundance: few; CDR3aa: CASSLGGAQETQYF; CDR3nt: TGTGCCAGCAGTCTCGGGGGGGCCCAAGAGACCCAGTACTTC
v_gene: TRBV7-9; j_gene: TRBJ2-2; d_gene: -; abundance: -; CDR3aa: CASSLLFPNTGELFF; CDR3nt: TGTGCCAGCAGCCTACTATTTCCCAACACCGGGGAGCTGTTTTTT
v_gene: TRBV19; j_gene: TRBJ1-2; d_gene: -; abundance: -; CDR3aa: CASTPTAGNYGYTF; CDR3nt: TGTGCCAGTACACCGACAGCCGGGAACTATGGCTACACCTTC
v_gene: TRBV7-8; j_gene: TRBJ1-1; d_gene: -; abundance: -; CDR3aa: CASSLTTGSDTEAFF; CDR3nt: TGTGCCAGCAGCTTAACTACGGGAAGTGACACTGAAGCTTTCTTT
v_gene: TRBV14; j_gene: TRBJ2-6; d_gene: -; abundance: -; CDR3aa: CASSPGYGANVLTF; CDR3nt: TGTGCCAGCAGCCCAGGGTATGGGGCCAACGTCCTGACTTTC
v_gene: TRBV10-3; j_gene: TRBJ2-3; d_gene: TRBD2; abundance: -; CDR3aa: CAISPGLAGGSTDTQYF; CDR3nt: TGTGCCATCAGCCCGGGACTAGCGGGAGGGAGCACAGATACGCAGTATTTT
v_gene: TRBV20-1; j_gene: TRBJ1-1; d_gene: TRBD1; abundance: -; CDR3aa: CSARASTGGTEAFF; CDR3nt: TGCAGTGCTAGAGCTTCGACAGGGGGGACTGAAGCTTTCTTT
v_gene: TRBV29-1; j_gene: TRBJ1-2; d_gene: -; abundance: once; CDR3aa: CSASTGNGGYTF; CDR3nt: TGCAGCGCCAGTACGGGGAATGGAGGCTACACCTTC
v_gene: TRBV5-1; j_gene: TRBJ2-7; d_gene: TRBD1; abundance: -; CDR3aa: CASSRGGTGAPEQYF; CDR3nt: TGCGCCAGCAGCCGAGGCGGGACAGGTGCCCCCGAGCAGTACTTC
v_gene: TRBV7-2; j_gene: TRBJ2-6; d_gene: -; abundance: few; CDR3aa: CASSRDSGANVLTF; CDR3nt: TGTGCCAGCAGCCGAGACTCTGGGGCCAACGTCCTGACTTTC
v_gene: TRBV20-1; j_gene: TRBJ2-2; d_gene: -; abundance: -; CDR3aa: CSALGTEDTGELFF; CDR3nt: TGCAGTGCTCTAGGGACGGAGGACACCGGGGAGCTGTTTTTT
v_gene: TRBV20-1; j_gene: TRBJ2-5; d_gene: -; abundance: -; CDR3aa: CSARGGQTSGTQYF; CDR3nt: TGCAGTGCTAGAGGGGGTCAAACGAGCGGGACCCAGTACTTC
v_gene: TRBV19; j_gene: TRBJ1-2; d_gene: -; abundance: -; CDR3aa: CASSIGQAGTYTF; CDR3nt: TGTGCCAGTAGTATCGGGCAGGCGGGAACCTACACCTTC
v_gene: TRBV20-1; j_gene: TRBJ2-7; d_gene: -; abundance: -; CDR3aa: CSARGDVYEQYF; CDR3nt: TGCAGTGCTAGAGGGGACGTTTACGAGCAGTACTTC
v_gene: TRBV7-2; j_gene: TRBJ1-2; d_gene: TRBD1; abundance: -; CDR3aa: CASSLGVTGGGYTF; CDR3nt: TGTGCCAGCAGCTTAGGCGTGACAGGGGGTGGCTACACCTTC
v_gene: TRBV7-2; j_gene: TRBJ2-7; d_gene: -; abundance: -; CDR3aa: CASSLGSSRRDEQYF; CDR3nt: TGTGCCAGCAGCTTAGGGTCTAGCCGGAGGGACGAGCAGTACTTC